The rows below give T cell receptor beta chains drawn from one sample of a study of control samples from healthy donors and cancer patients. Here immunoSEQ multiplex PCR was the method, and the copy in TCRdb shows in-frame clones only, minus some. The sample includes 350,000 to 450,000 clones, 75% to 95% of them seen just once. The sequenced sample was PBMCs. The receptors stem from a middle-aged man with head and neck cancer. Both conserved end residues are part of each CDR3. Fields, in order: D gene, clone size, J gene, V gene, CDR3 DNA, CDR3 protein. D genes are given only for firm matches. Clone size is not always given. Where it is, it says once, few, many or a class for expanded clones.

D: .; size: few; J: TRBJ1-4; V: TRBV7-2; DNA: TGTGCCAGCAGCCCGCGCTCGGTTGGGGAAAAACTGTTTTTT; CDR3: CASSPRSVGEKLFF
D: .; size: .; J: TRBJ2-1; V: TRBV7-2; DNA: TGTGCCAGCAGCTTCACAGGGAGCTCCTACAATGAGCAGTTCTTC; CDR3: CASSFTGSSYNEQFF
D: .; size: .; J: TRBJ1-2; V: TRBV2; DNA: TGTGCCAGCGGAAACACCGCTAACTATGGCTACACCTTC; CDR3: CASGNTANYGYTF
D: .; size: .; J: TRBJ1-2; V: TRBV7-2; DNA: TGTGCCAGCAGCTTACGTACAGAGACTTATGGCTACACCTTC; CDR3: CASSLRTETYGYTF
D: TRBD1; size: .; J: TRBJ2-5; V: TRBV6-6; DNA: TGTGCCAGCAGTCCTCCAAGGGACAGGGAAAAGACCCAGTACTTC; CDR3: CASSPPRDREKTQYF
D: .; size: .; J: TRBJ1-6; V: TRBV10-2; DNA: TGCGCCAGCACTGAAATGAGGGGTATCTATAATTCACCCCTCCACTTT; CDR3: CASTEMRGIYNSPLHF
D: TRBD1; size: .; J: TRBJ1-2; V: TRBV7-8; DNA: TGTGCCAGCAGCTTAGCAGCGACAGGGAATTTTCGCTATGGCTACACCTTC; CDR3: CASSLAATGNFRYGYTF
D: .; size: .; J: TRBJ2-7; V: TRBV28; DNA: TGTGCCAGCAGTTTAATGGGGCCCTACGAGCAGTACTTC; CDR3: CASSLMGPYEQYF
D: .; size: .; J: TRBJ1-3; V: TRBV28; DNA: TGTGCCAGCAGTTTAACACAGGACCCCTACTCGAGCTCTGGAAACACCATATATTTT; CDR3: CASSLTQDPYSSSGNTIYF
D: .; size: .; J: TRBJ2-1; V: TRBV11-3; DNA: TGTGCCAGCAGCTTAGGGACTTACAATGAGCAGTTCTTC; CDR3: CASSLGTYNEQFF
D: .; size: .; J: TRBJ2-7; V: TRBV7-9; DNA: TGTGCCAGCAGCTTAGTAACCGGGACTCAAGCCTACGAGCAGTACTTC; CDR3: CASSLVTGTQAYEQYF
D: .; size: .; J: TRBJ2-7; V: TRBV30; DNA: TGTGCCTGGAGTCCGGACAACTCCTACGAGCAGTACTTC; CDR3: CAWSPDNSYEQYF
D: TRBD2; size: .; J: TRBJ2-1; V: TRBV5-1; DNA: TGCGCCAGCAGCTTTGGCGGGGAGGGCTCCTACAATGAGCAGTTCTTC; CDR3: CASSFGGEGSYNEQFF
D: .; size: .; J: TRBJ1-5; V: TRBV6-5; DNA: TGTGCCAGCAGTTCCTTGGACCTTGGAGCCCAGCATTTT; CDR3: CASSSLDLGAQHF
D: .; size: .; J: TRBJ2-2; V: TRBV18; DNA: TGTGCCAGCTGCCGGGACACAAACACCGGGGAGCTGTTTTTT; CDR3: CASCRDTNTGELFF
D: TRBD1; size: .; J: TRBJ2-7; V: TRBV20-1; DNA: TGCAGTGCTAGTAGACAGGGGCGGCGGTACGAGCAGTACTTC; CDR3: CSASRQGRRYEQYF
D: .; size: .; J: TRBJ2-1; V: TRBV19; DNA: TGTGCCAGTAGTATCAGGGGGAGGGCCCTTGAGCAGTTCTTC; CDR3: CASSIRGRALEQFF
D: .; size: once; J: TRBJ1-2; V: TRBV28; DNA: TGTGCCAGCAGTTTCTTCTCTAAGGGGCAGGGAAGCGGCTACACCTTC; CDR3: CASSFFSKGQGSGYTF
D: TRBD1; size: .; J: TRBJ1-2; V: TRBV10-3; DNA: TGTGCCACCGGGAGGGGACAGGGAGACGGCTACACCTTC; CDR3: CATGRGQGDGYTF
D: .; size: .; J: TRBJ1-2; V: TRBV12-3/TRBV12-4; DNA: TGTGCCAGCAGTGGGGCGGGTAGGGGAGGCTACACCTTC; CDR3: CASSGAGRGGYTF
D: .; size: .; J: TRBJ2-5; V: TRBV27; DNA: TGTGCCAGCAGTCCCACTAAATCGGGACGTGAGTACCAAGAGACCCAGTACTTC; CDR3: CASSPTKSGREYQETQYF
D: .; size: .; J: TRBJ2-1; V: TRBV7-2; DNA: TGTGCCAGCAGCTTAGATGGGAGCTCCTACAATGAGCAGTTCTTC; CDR3: CASSLDGSSYNEQFF
D: TRBD2; size: .; J: TRBJ2-1; V: TRBV28; DNA: TGTGCCAGCAGTTCCCCCGGGACTAGAAACAATGAGCAGTTCTTC; CDR3: CASSSPGTRNNEQFF
D: .; size: .; J: TRBJ2-7; V: TRBV30; DNA: TGTGCCTGGAGTCCTTTTGGATCCGAGCAGTACTTC; CDR3: CAWSPFGSEQYF
D: TRBD1; size: .; J: TRBJ2-1; V: TRBV4-1; DNA: TGCGCCAGCAGCCTGAGGGGGCTAAACTCCTACAATGAGCAGTTCTTC; CDR3: CASSLRGLNSYNEQFF
D: .; size: .; J: TRBJ1-2; V: TRBV7-9; DNA: TGTGCCAGCAGCCCCCCTATAGCTAACTATGGCTACACCTTC; CDR3: CASSPPIANYGYTF
D: TRBD1; size: .; J: TRBJ2-7; V: TRBV28; DNA: TGTGCCAGCACCATCCGGGACAGCCCCTACGAGCAGTACTTC; CDR3: CASTIRDSPYEQYF
D: .; size: .; J: TRBJ1-1; V: TRBV6-1; DNA: TGTGCCAGCAGTGAAGTGAGAACAAGCACTGAAGCTTTCTTT; CDR3: CASSEVRTSTEAFF
D: .; size: .; J: TRBJ1-2; V: TRBV28; DNA: TGTGCCAGCACAAGGGAGGGCGGCTACACCTTC; CDR3: CASTREGGYTF
D: .; size: .; J: TRBJ1-2; V: TRBV10-3; DNA: TGTGCCATCAGTGAAGGCCAAGGCTCCTATGGCTACACCTTC; CDR3: CAISEGQGSYGYTF
D: .; size: .; J: TRBJ1-2; V: TRBV7-9; DNA: TGTGCCAGCAGCCCCGCCGGGCCAGGGCAGGACTATGGCTACACCTTC; CDR3: CASSPAGPGQDYGYTF
D: TRBD1; size: .; J: TRBJ2-7; V: TRBV11-2; DNA: TGTGCCAGCAGCTTGAGGGACAGGAGCTACGAGCAGTACTTC; CDR3: CASSLRDRSYEQYF
D: .; size: .; J: TRBJ1-2; V: TRBV6-6; DNA: TGTGCCAGCAGTTACTCATCCGGGACAGGCTACACCTTC; CDR3: CASSYSSGTGYTF
D: .; size: .; J: TRBJ1-5; V: TRBV27; DNA: TGTGCCAGCAGTTCAGATTTTGGACAGCCCCAGCATTTT; CDR3: CASSSDFGQPQHF
D: TRBD2; size: .; J: TRBJ2-7; V: TRBV5-4; DNA: TGTGCCAGCAGCATACCGACTAGCGGGAGAGACGAGCAGTACTTC; CDR3: CASSIPTSGRDEQYF
D: .; size: .; J: TRBJ1-1; V: TRBV10-3; DNA: TGTGCCATCCATGGCAGTATGAACACTGAAGCTTTCTTT; CDR3: CAIHGSMNTEAFF
D: .; size: few; J: TRBJ1-1; V: TRBV7-2; DNA: TGTGCCAGCAGCTTTACAGGGAACACTGAAGCTTTCTTT; CDR3: CASSFTGNTEAFF
D: .; size: .; J: TRBJ1-5; V: TRBV10-3; DNA: TGTGCCATCAGTGAGTCGCTGGTGGACGGACCAGGACTGCCCGATAGCAATCAGCCCCAGCATTTT; CDR3: CAISESLVDGPGLPDSNQPQHF
D: TRBD1; size: .; J: TRBJ1-2; V: TRBV5-1; DNA: TGCGCCAGCAGCTGGGGGACAGGGGCCTATGGCTACACCTTC; CDR3: CASSWGTGAYGYTF
D: .; size: .; J: TRBJ2-7; V: TRBV10-3; DNA: TGTGCCATCAGGCCCGACACCTCAGCCTACGAGCAGTACTTC; CDR3: CAIRPDTSAYEQYF
D: .; size: .; J: TRBJ1-5; V: TRBV4-1; DNA: TGCGCCAGCAGCCAAGAACCAGGGGAACGGCCCCAGCATTTT; CDR3: CASSQEPGERPQHF
D: .; size: .; J: TRBJ2-1; V: TRBV10-1; DNA: TGCGCCAGCAGTGAGGTCCGGGGGACCTACAATGAGCAGTTCTTC; CDR3: CASSEVRGTYNEQFF
D: TRBD1; size: .; J: TRBJ1-5; V: TRBV9; DNA: TGTGCCAGCAACCCGACAGGGGCCTTCAATCAGCCCCAGCATTTT; CDR3: CASNPTGAFNQPQHF
D: TRBD1; size: .; J: TRBJ1-2; V: TRBV9; DNA: TGTGCCAGCAGCGTAGCTTATACAGGGGAAGGCTACACCTTC; CDR3: CASSVAYTGEGYTF
D: .; size: .; J: TRBJ2-3; V: TRBV6-6; DNA: TGTGCCAGCAACTTAGGAGGGGTGGTCACAGATACGCAGTATTTT; CDR3: CASNLGGVVTDTQYF
D: .; size: .; J: TRBJ1-5; V: TRBV19; DNA: TGTGCCAGTAGTATAGATCCGCCCGAATATGGTCAGCCCCAGCATTTT; CDR3: CASSIDPPEYGQPQHF
D: .; size: .; J: TRBJ1-1; V: TRBV6-5; DNA: TGTGCCAGCAGTTATTCTGGTTTGTGGTACACTGAAGCTTTCTTT; CDR3: CASSYSGLWYTEAFF
D: TRBD2; size: .; J: TRBJ2-5; V: TRBV25-1; DNA: TGTGCCAGCAGTGAATTTGAGCGGGGGGGCTTTGGAGAGACCCAGTACTTC; CDR3: CASSEFERGGFGETQYF
D: TRBD2; size: .; J: TRBJ2-1; V: TRBV19; DNA: TGTGCCAGTAGTATAGATTTGGCGGGGGGGCATTTCTTC; CDR3: CASSIDLAGGHFF
D: .; size: .; J: TRBJ2-3; V: TRBV7-3; DNA: TGTGCCAGCAGCTCGCCTCCAGGGTCCCGGTTGACAGATACGCAGTATTTT; CDR3: CASSSPPGSRLTDTQYF
D: TRBD1; size: .; J: TRBJ2-7; V: TRBV29-1; DNA: TGCAGCGTTGTTGGCCAGGGGGCTTACGAGCAGTACTTC; CDR3: CSVVGQGAYEQYF
D: TRBD1; size: .; J: TRBJ2-1; V: TRBV5-1; DNA: TGCGCCAGCAGCCCTGGACAGGGGGCCTACAATGAGCAGTTCTTC; CDR3: CASSPGQGAYNEQFF
D: .; size: .; J: TRBJ2-1; V: TRBV5-1; DNA: TGCGCCAGTAGGCGACCCGGGGGCAATGAGCAGTTCTTC; CDR3: CASRRPGGNEQFF
D: .; size: .; J: TRBJ2-3; V: TRBV10-3; DNA: TGTGCCATCAGTGTCGATTCCACAGATACGCAGTATTTT; CDR3: CAISVDSTDTQYF
D: .; size: once; J: TRBJ2-2; V: TRBV28; DNA: TGTGCCGCCAAGATGTCAGATATTGCCGGGGAGCTGTTTTTT; CDR3: CAAKMSDIAGELFF
D: .; size: .; J: TRBJ1-4; V: TRBV5-4; DNA: TGTGCCAGCAGCCAGGACCGGGAAGGGGAAAAACTGTTTTTT; CDR3: CASSQDREGEKLFF
D: TRBD2; size: .; J: TRBJ2-7; V: TRBV7-3; DNA: TGTGCCAGCAGCTTAGTGGGACTAGGCGGCGAGCAGTACTTC; CDR3: CASSLVGLGGEQYF
D: .; size: once; J: TRBJ2-7; V: TRBV6-5; DNA: TGTGCCACCTTGACCGTATACGAGCAGTACTTC; CDR3: CATLTVYEQYF
D: .; size: once; J: TRBJ2-6; V: TRBV27; DNA: TGTGCCAGCAGTGCTGGTTACTCTGGGGCCAACGTCCTGACTTTC; CDR3: CASSAGYSGANVLTF
D: TRBD2; size: .; J: TRBJ2-5; V: TRBV6-6; DNA: TGTGCCAGCAGTACTAGCGGGGTCGAAGAGACCCAGTACTTC; CDR3: CASSTSGVEETQYF